Presented here are 13 T cell receptor beta chains from one specimen sequenced in a study of post-analysis software for immune sequencing data (dated by TCRdb to the mid-2010s). The paper's findings and limits, for the study overall: Roughly 5 TRBV segments, including TRBV5-6, TRBV5-1 and TRBV20-1, were significantly more frequent in patients than controls.

The antigens for these receptors are not known. Library generation was performed with PCR. Instrument on record: Illumina HiSeq 2500. Unique molecular identifiers were incorporated into TCR beta cDNA libraries to reduce PCR and sequencing biases. TCRdb reworked the public reads: Q25 trimming with fastp, MiXCR clone assembly, productive beta chains retained. Each entry merges the rows of one CDR3 protein and shows their most common DNA and genes. The sample data list around 400,000 distinct CDR3 sequences, and roughly 30% of these were observed just once. The ten biggest clones cover over 10% of the sample. Material: blood. These TCRs come from a girl aged 10 to 17 with multiple sclerosis.

This chain uses TRBV30 with TRBJ1-1; D gene unclear. The CDR3 is 13 residues long. Germline assignment: CDR1 GTSNPN and CDR2 SVGIG (reference sequence). The germline V and J ends were trimmed by 4 bases and 4 bases, with 13 bases remaining between them. The CDR3 nucleotides read TGTGCCTGGACCCCTATCGGCGTCACTGAAGCTTTCTTT. This codes for CAWTPIGVTEAFF.

The chain is built from TRBV7-9 and TRBJ2-1; D is possibly TRBD1 (6 bases). Germline CDR1 reads SEHNR; CDR2 reads FQNEAQ (reference sequence). The CDR3 covers 16 residues. V was pared by 5 bases and J by 3 bases, with 17 bases between. The CDR3 DNA reads as TGTGCCAGCAGCCCAATCACTCGGACAGACTACAATGAGCAGTTCTTC. Protein: CASSPITRTDYNEQFF.

V usage is TRBV6-2 or TRBV6-3 and J usage is TRBJ1-2; the D is unclear. Germline V CDR1 and CDR2: MNHEY, SVGEGT. V lost 4 bases and J lost 6, with 9 bases in between. This CDR3 is built from 12 residues. The CDR3 DNA is TGTGCCAGCAGTTTTTCTAGCCATGGCTACACCTTC. Protein sequence: CASSFSSHGYTF.

This chain connects TRBV27 to TRBJ1-5; possible D gene TRBD1, 5 bases. Per germline, CDR1 MNHEY and CDR2 SMNVEV (reference sequence). The length of the CDR3 is 12 residues. Trimming took off 6 bases at V and 9 bases at J, with 12 bases between the two ends. The CDR3 DNA follows: TGTGCCAGCAGGACCCATGGGGGGCCCCAGCATTTT. Translating it yields CASRTHGGPQHF.

To note about this clonotype: A clone one base away is much larger, so this may be a read error. V usage is TRBV11-2 and J usage is TRBJ2-7, with no clear D. The CDR3 length is 16 residues. V dropped 5 bases and J dropped 6 bases, with 23 bases sitting between them. Germline lookup yields CDR1 SGHAT and CDR2 FQNNGV. The CDR3 bases are TGTGCCAGCAGCCCAATCCAGCATTCAAAGAGCTGCGAGCAGTACTTC. As protein: CASSPIQHSKSCEQYF.

DNA for the CDR3: TGTGCCAGCAGAGACAGGGGGACGGAAGACACTGAAGCTTTCTTT. As protein: CASRDRGTEDTEAFF. The chain carries TRBV6-2 or TRBV6-3 and TRBJ1-1; 9 bases are a match to TRBD1. Germline trimming cut 6 bases from V and 3 bases from J; bases unmatched to any gene: 8. This CDR3 has 15 residues. CDR1 MNHEY and CDR2 SVGEGT come from the germline V gene.

This clonotype was seen a handful of times. This chain uses TRBV7-3 with TRBJ2-1; 13 bases match TRBD2. The CDR3 runs 14 residues. V lost 6 bases and J lost 10; bases outside the gene matches: 6. The germline gives CDR1 SGHTA, CDR2 FQGTGA. The CDR3 protein is CASSSRLAGGEQFF. In nucleotides, the CDR3 is TGTGCCAGCAGTAGCAGACTAGCGGGGGGAGAGCAGTTCTTC.

Notes on this clonotype: Since no conserved phenylalanine or tryptophan closes the CDR3, a read error is the likely cause. V is TRBV5-1 and J is TRBJ1-1; D is perhaps TRBD1 (6 bases). Between the trimmed V and J ends, which lost 4 bases and 3 bases, there was a span of 13 bases. In germline, CDR1 is SGHRS, CDR2 YFSETQ. The CDR3 totals 14 residues. CDR3 protein: CASSLAYRDTEAFL. The CDR3 DNA follows: TGCGCCAGCAGCCTCGCATACAGGGACACTGAAGCTTTCTTG.

This sequence joins TRBV20-1 and TRBJ2-3, with D tentatively TRBD2 (6 bases). The CDR3 runs 17 residues. V shed 0 bases and J shed 1 base, with 17 bases lying between them. CDR1 and CDR2 from the germline V gene are DFQATT and SNEGSKA (reference sequence). CDR3 sequence reads: CSARDRTASVGTDTQYF. The CDR3 region has the DNA TGCAGTGCTAGAGATAGAACGGCTAGCGTAGGCACAGATACGCAGTATTTT.

The J gene is TRBJ2-5, the V gene TRBV4-1, with D perhaps matching TRBD2 (6 bases). Germline V gene sequence: CDR1 MGHRA, CDR2 YSYEKL. The ends were cut back, 4 bases at V and 4 bases at J, with 10 bases in the middle. The length of the CDR3 is 13 residues. The CDR3 reads CASSRRDSETQYF. For the CDR3, the DNA is TGCGCCAGCAGCCGACGGGACTCAGAGACCCAGTACTTC.

This clonotype has only a few counts. A clone one base away is much larger, so this may be a read error. V gene TRBV7-9 combines with J gene TRBJ2-3, with 9 bases aligning to TRBD1. The CDR3 runs 15 residues. Germline lookup yields CDR1 SEHNR and CDR2 FQNEAQ (reference sequence). The CDR3 loop reads CASGLGQGWTDTQYF. CDR3 bases: TGTGCCAGCGGCTTAGGACAGGGGTGGACAGATACGCAGTATTTT.

This clonotype was seen only a few times. The chain couples TRBV4-1 to TRBJ2-7; unclear D gene. The CDR3 runs to 16 residues. With 0 bases removed from V and 2 bases from J, the gap between germline ends came to 14 bases. Germline CDR1 is MGHRA and CDR2 is YSYEKL. Here the CDR3 DNA reads TGCGCCAGCAGCCAAGATAAGGAGACCCCGACCTACGAGCAGTACTTC. Its translation: CASSQDKETPTYEQYF.

This chain uses TRBV9 with TRBJ2-3; D uncertain. This CDR3 has 14 residues. With 0 bases removed from V and 6 bases from J, the gap between germline ends came to 11 bases. In germline, CDR1 is SGDLS, CDR2 YYNGEE. CDR3 residues: CASSVAQGYDTQYF. In DNA, the CDR3 is TGTGCCAGCAGCGTAGCTCAAGGGTATGATACGCAGTATTTT.